This note documents a single T cell receptor beta chain sequence. The antigen is undetermined. The data were obtained in a study of cytomegalovirus exposure and HLA in healthy donors. On the study more broadly: Earlier, 90 million to 140 million unique TCR beta sequences were recovered from approximately 180 million T cells by an analysis.

Healthy people donating bone marrow made up the donors. CDR1 SGDLS and CDR2 YYNGEE come from the germline V gene. V gave up 1 base and J gave up 0 bases, with 5 bases separating them. The CDR3 runs to 14 residues. PCR was performed using 60 Vbeta and 13 Jbeta primers. Sequencing was performed with immunoSEQ multiplex PCR; in TCRdb, only in-frame clones are kept and a portion is missing. The data show about 240,000 clones, roughly 73% seen once. Study findings and constraints: Later on, analysis showed that most CMV-associated TCR beta chains appeared to be HLA-restricted. In vitro work confirmed that three CMV-associated chains recognize CMV antigens.

The sequencing input was PBMCs. This chain links TRBV9 with TRBJ1-3; the D is unclear. The receptor was derived from a boy aged 5-17 years in good health and CMV-seronegative. CDR3 nucleotides: TGTGCCAGCAGCGTACGCAGCTCTGGAAACACCATATATTTT. It is translated as CASSVRSSGNTIYF.